This is a list of T cell receptor beta chains from one sample in a study of response to subunit inactivated influenza vaccine. Using its own MiXCR run on the RT-PCR reads, TCRdb lists one record per CDR3 protein. The repertoire consists of 530,000 or so distinct CDR3 sequences, with roughly 25% occurring once and the leading ten covering over 1.5%. Sequenced here: CD4+ T cells sorted from PBMCs, sampled about 5 days after vaccination. These receptors all stem from a man in his fifties or sixties who received an inactivated influenza vaccine. Both conserved end residues are part of each CDR3. D genes are given only for firm matches. Clone size appears in some rows only: once, few, many, or a class for an expanded clone.

clone_size d_call j_call v_call cdr3_aa cdr3_nt
few - TRBJ1-1 TRBV12-3/TRBV12-4 CASSYRKGTEAFF TGTGCCAGCAGTTACAGGAAAGGCACTGAAGCTTTCTTT
- - TRBJ2-2 TRBV5-4 CASSLEQVGELFF TGTGCCAGCAGCTTGGAACAGGTCGGGGAGCTGTTTTTT
many TRBD1 TRBJ2-7 TRBV7-8 CASSTDRGAEQYF TGTGCCAGCAGCACAGACAGGGGGGCCGAGCAGTACTTC
- TRBD1 TRBJ1-5 TRBV12-3/TRBV12-4 CASSWRDREPQHF TGTGCCAGCAGTTGGAGGGACAGGGAGCCCCAGCATTTT
few - TRBJ2-2 TRBV12-3/TRBV12-4 CASREFQKIANTGELFF TGTGCCAGCCGGGAGTTTCAGAAAATCGCGAACACCGGGGAGCTGTTTTTT
- - TRBJ1-1 TRBV6-5 CASSYAGLTEAFF TGTGCCAGCAGTTACGCAGGGCTCACTGAAGCTTTCTTT
- TRBD2 TRBJ2-1 TRBV14 CASSQGKGLVYNEQFF TGTGCCAGCAGCCAAGGTAAAGGACTAGTCTACAATGAGCAGTTCTTC
few TRBD2 TRBJ2-7 TRBV29-1 CSVELKRGAYEQYF TGCAGCGTTGAACTAAAACGGGGGGCCTACGAGCAGTACTTC
few - TRBJ1-2 TRBV5-1 CASSPADGYGYTF TGCGCCAGCAGCCCGGCGGACGGCTATGGCTACACCTTC
- - TRBJ1-5 TRBV20-1 CSVRQGVNQPQHF TGCAGTGTAAGACAAGGGGTCAATCAGCCCCAGCATTTT
- TRBD1 TRBJ2-3 TRBV27 CASTVWGTGGTDTQYF TGTGCCAGCACCGTTTGGGGGACAGGGGGCACAGATACGCAGTATTTT
- - TRBJ1-2 TRBV4-3 CASSQERRTVFYGYTF TGCGCCAGCAGCCAAGAGAGGAGGACAGTCTTCTATGGCTACACCTTC
- TRBD1 TRBJ1-6 TRBV20-1 CSAKMDRVHSPLHF TGCAGTGCTAAAATGGACAGGGTGCATTCACCCCTCCACTTT
once - TRBJ2-5 TRBV29-1 CSVPSPNGETQYF TGCAGCGTTCCATCTCCCAACGGAGAGACCCAGTACTTC
many - TRBJ1-4 TRBV29-1 CSVASRTNEKLFF TGCAGCGTAGCAAGCAGAACTAATGAAAAACTGTTTTTT
few - TRBJ1-5 TRBV12-3/TRBV12-4 CASSSRAPSSPEQPQHF TGTGCCAGCAGTTCACGGGCTCCCTCGTCGCCCGAGCAGCCCCAGCATTTT
few TRBD1 TRBJ2-1 TRBV12-3/TRBV12-4 CASSFEGAPYNEQFF TGTGCCAGCAGTTTTGAGGGGGCTCCCTACAATGAGCAGTTCTTC
- - TRBJ2-7 TRBV21-1 CASSKVVRAVTYEQYF TGTGCCAGCAGCAAAGTGGTGAGGGCTGTGACCTACGAGCAGTACTTC
- - TRBJ2-2 TRBV18 CASSADPGELFF TGTGCCAGCTCCGCGGACCCCGGGGAGCTGTTTTTT
few TRBD1 TRBJ1-2 TRBV12-3/TRBV12-4 CASGDYRGPGYTF TGTGCCAGCGGTGATTACAGGGGCCCGGGCTACACCTTC
- TRBD1 TRBJ2-1 TRBV12-3/TRBV12-4 CASRGTWTGDSSYNEQFF TGTGCCAGCAGGGGAACTTGGACAGGTGACAGCTCCTACAATGAGCAGTTCTTC
few - TRBJ2-3 TRBV7-2 CASSLAVGTLADTQYF TGTGCCAGCAGCTTAGCGGTGGGAACCCTGGCAGATACGCAGTATTTT
- TRBD1 TRBJ2-7 TRBV20-1 CSAREGTVVGEQYF TGCAGTGCTAGAGAGGGGACAGTGGTTGGCGAGCAGTACTTC
- TRBD2 TRBJ2-3 TRBV20-1 CSARDRFSGTTDTQYF TGCAGTGCTAGAGATCGGTTTAGCGGGACGACAGATACGCAGTATTTT
- - TRBJ1-6 TRBV4-3 CASSQDRGEDSPLHF TGCGCCAGCAGCCAAGATCGGGGGGAAGATTCACCCCTCCACTTT
- TRBD1 TRBJ1-2 TRBV20-1 CSARDSRGQSYTF TGCAGTGCTAGAGATTCCAGGGGACAGAGCTACACCTTC
- - TRBJ2-2 TRBV6-2/TRBV6-3 CASSYLRTVLTQNTGELFF TGTGCCAGCAGTTACCTCCGAACGGTATTAACCCAGAACACCGGGGAGCTGTTTTTT
- - TRBJ2-5 TRBV6-5 CASSYRGQAGTQYF TGTGCCAGCAGTTACCGGGGGCAGGCCGGGACCCAGTACTTC
- TRBD2 TRBJ2-1 TRBV5-1 CASSLVAGGSTYNEQFF TGCGCCAGCAGCTTGGTTGCGGGCGGGAGTACCTACAATGAGCAGTTCTTC
few TRBD1 TRBJ2-7 TRBV4-3 CASSQQTGGARYEQYF TGCGCCAGCAGCCAACAAACAGGGGGCGCAAGATACGAGCAGTACTTC
- - TRBJ1-1 TRBV7-2 CASTTGLNTEAFF TGTGCCAGCACTACAGGACTGAACACTGAAGCTTTCTTT
few - TRBJ2-1 TRBV20-1 CSADRTRNNEQFF TGCAGTGCTGACCGCACACGAAACAATGAGCAGTTCTTC
many TRBD2 TRBJ2-3 TRBV29-1 CSVSTSGSSTDTQYF TGCAGCGTTTCCACTAGCGGCTCTAGCACAGATACGCAGTATTTT
many TRBD2 TRBJ2-5 TRBV20-1 CSARIFGGGETQYF TGCAGTGCTAGAATATTCGGGGGGGGAGAGACCCAGTACTTC
- - TRBJ1-1 TRBV6-1 CASSAPQGDF TGTGCCAGCAGTGCGCCCCAAGGGGATTTT
- TRBD1 TRBJ2-7 TRBV20-1 CSARVHQGAFEQYF TGCAGTGCTAGAGTTCACCAGGGGGCTTTCGAGCAGTACTTC
- TRBD2 TRBJ2-7 TRBV7-2 CASSSSSGRANEQYF TGTGCCAGCAGCTCCTCTAGCGGGAGGGCAAACGAGCAGTACTTC
- - TRBJ2-1 TRBV20-1 CSAREGVAYNEQFF TGCAGTGCTAGAGAGGGGGTTGCCTACAATGAGCAGTTCTTC
few - TRBJ2-1 TRBV14 CASSQDRATEQFF TGTGCCAGCAGCCAAGATCGAGCGACTGAGCAGTTCTTC
- TRBD2 TRBJ2-7 TRBV29-1 CSVQKLGTSGRTRSYSYEQYF TGCAGCGTCCAGAAGCTAGGGACTAGCGGGAGGACCCGATCTTACTCCTACGAGCAGTACTTC
- - TRBJ2-3 TRBV20-1 CSARGDGGGPKDTQYF TGCAGTGCTAGAGGGGATGGTGGGGGACCCAAAGATACGCAGTATTTT
- - TRBJ2-1 TRBV7-2 CASSSTNYFEQFF TGTGCCAGCAGCTCAACCAACTACTTTGAGCAGTTCTTC
- - TRBJ2-2 TRBV4-3 CASSRGSASVGELFF TGCGCCAGCAGCCGTGGCTCGGCTAGCGTCGGGGAGCTGTTTTTT
few - TRBJ2-1 TRBV5-4 CASSSHWRGNEQFF TGTGCCAGCAGCTCTCATTGGCGCGGCAATGAGCAGTTCTTC
- TRBD1 TRBJ2-7 TRBV3-1 CASSQLDRPGEQYF TGTGCCAGCAGCCAACTGGACAGGCCCGGGGAGCAGTACTTC
- - TRBJ2-5 TRBV20-1 CSARPNREQETQYF TGCAGTGCTAGACCTAACAGGGAACAGGAGACCCAGTACTTC
many TRBD2 TRBJ2-5 TRBV7-2 CASSLTGTSQETQYF TGTGCCAGCAGCTTAACAGGGACTAGCCAAGAGACCCAGTACTTC
- - TRBJ2-5 TRBV7-6 CASSLAPAGQETQYF TGTGCCAGCAGCTTAGCCCCCGCGGGGCAGGAGACCCAGTACTTC
- TRBD2 TRBJ2-1 TRBV5-1 CASTSGGTRVF TGCGCCTCGACTAGCGGGGGGACGCGTGTCTTC
- - TRBJ2-3 TRBV5-1 CASSVLTRRTDTQYF TGCGCCAGCAGCGTCCTTACTAGACGCACAGATACGCAGTATTTT